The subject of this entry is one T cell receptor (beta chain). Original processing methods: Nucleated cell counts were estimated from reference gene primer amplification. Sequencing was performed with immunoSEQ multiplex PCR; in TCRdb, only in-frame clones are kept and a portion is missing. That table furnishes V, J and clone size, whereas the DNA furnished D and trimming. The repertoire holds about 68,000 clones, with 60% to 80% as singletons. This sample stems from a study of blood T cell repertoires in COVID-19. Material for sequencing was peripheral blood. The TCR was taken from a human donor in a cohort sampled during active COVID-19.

The CDR3 region has the DNA TGTGCCAGCAGTCCCCCGCTAGCGGCCCTTTACAATGAGCAGTTCTTC. It codes for CASSPPLAALYNEQFF. The chain links TRBV28 to TRBJ2-1, with 7 positions matching TRBD2. V lost 5 bases and J lost 4; bases outside the gene matches: 11. Germline V gene lookup returns CDR1 MDHEN and CDR2 SYDVKM. The CDR3 runs 16 residues.